These 32 T cell receptor beta chains share one sample of origin, sequenced in a study of cytomegalovirus exposure and HLA in healthy donors. The PCR ran on 60 Vbeta and 13 Jbeta primers. Sequencing was performed with immunoSEQ multiplex PCR; in TCRdb, only in-frame clones are kept and a portion is missing. Of about 280,000 clones listed, around nine tenths are singletons. Sequences were obtained from PBMCs. Every receptor here comes from a woman aged 18-29 years in good health and CMV-seronegative.

The chain carries TRBV27 and TRBJ2-7; 7 bases map to TRBD2. CDR3 size: 17 residues. V trimming: 3 bases; J trimming: 2 bases; junction bases outside the gene matches: 13. Per germline, CDR1 MNHEY and CDR2 SMNVEV (reference sequence). CDR3 in DNA: TGTGCCAGCAGTTTCCGAGCTCAGGGAGGGGCCGCCTACGAGCAGTACTTC. This sequence encodes CASSFRAQGGAAYEQYF.

The genes are TRBV29-1 and TRBJ2-7, with TRBD2 matching over 7 bases. The CDR3 contains 14 residues. Germline loops: CDR1 SQVTM, CDR2 ANQGSEA. The V gene end was trimmed by 3 bases and the J gene end by 2 bases; junction bases not matched to a gene: 7. In nucleotides, the CDR3 is TGCAGCGTTGAGGAAACGGGGGGTACCTACGAGCAGTACTTC. As protein: CSVEETGGTYEQYF.

The table lists this clone with a count of one. CDR3 sequence (DNA): TGTGCCAGCAGCGGGACTAGCGGGGGGGCCGATGAGCAGTTCTTC. It specifies CASSGTSGGADEQFF. The chain joins TRBV5-8 to TRBJ2-1, with TRBD2 matching 16 bases. The V gene's germline CDR1 is SGHTS and CDR2 YDEGEE. Unmatched junction bases numbered 3, after V lost 4 bases and J lost 8 bases. The CDR3 loop spans 15 amino acids.

The rearrangement links TRBV6-1 to TRBJ1-2; a weak D match, TRBD1 (5 bases). CDR1 and CDR2 from the germline V gene are MNHNS and SASEGT. This CDR3 spans 14 amino acids. V lost 7 bases, J lost 4 bases, and 16 bases lay in between. CDR3 region: CASIGIGAVYGYTF. The CDR3 DNA sequence: TGTGCCAGCATCGGAATAGGGGCGGTCTATGGCTACACCTTC.

CDR3 loop: CASSPPGTWEAFF. Written as DNA, the CDR3 is TGCGCCAGCAGCCCTCCGGGGACTTGGGAAGCTTTCTTT. The chain links TRBV4-1 to TRBJ1-1; D may be TRBD1 (5 bases). V shed 4 bases and J shed 8 bases, with 14 bases lying between them. Germline V gene data show CDR1 as MGHRA and CDR2 as YSYEKL. CDR3 size: 13 residues.

CDR3 protein: CASSLLTGRSEQFF. For the CDR3, the DNA is TGTGCCAGCAGCTTACTCACAGGTAGGAGTGAGCAGTTCTTC. V gene TRBV7-2 combines with J gene TRBJ2-1, with a weak D call TRBD1 (5 bases). Between the trimmed V and J ends, which lost 2 bases and 9 bases, there was a span of 14 bases. Germline V gene lookup returns CDR1 SGHTA and CDR2 FQGNSA. There are 14 residues in the CDR3. Combining the CDR3 with reference TRBV7-2 and TRBJ2-1 gives the whole variable domain GAGVSQSPSNKVTEKGKDVELRCDPISGHTALYWYRQSLGQGLEFLIYFQGNSAPDKSGLPSDRFSAERTGGSVSTLTIQRTQQEDSAVYLCASSLLTGRSEQFFGPGTRLTVL.

This clone has just one count. The chain's CDR3 is CASSDEEGQPQHF. CDR3 DNA sequence: TGTGCCAGTAGTGACGAGGAGGGCCAGCCCCAGCATTTT. V is TRBV19 and J is TRBJ1-5, with D hard to call. This CDR3 is 13 amino acids long. V lost 5 bases and J lost 7, with 12 bases in between. Germline-derived CDR1 and CDR2 are LNHDA and SQIVND (reference sequence).

This CDR3 reads CAWDRGSNSPLHF. The CDR3 DNA is TGTGCCTGGGACAGGGGGTCTAATTCACCCCTCCACTTT. This chain links TRBV30 with TRBJ1-6; the match to TRBD1 covers 9 bases. This CDR3 has 13 amino acids. V shed 5 bases, J shed 6 bases, and the junction held 2 bases outside the gene matches. CDR1 is GTSNPN and CDR2 is SVGIG in the germline V gene (reference sequence).

This clone was recorded only once. Other DNA variants within this sample encode the same CDR3. The chain uses TRBV27 and TRBJ1-4; possibly TRBD1 for D (5 bases). In germline, CDR1 is MNHEY, CDR2 SMNVEV (reference sequence). Trimming cost V 5 bases and J 2 bases, with 12 bases left between them. The length of the CDR3 is 15 residues. CDR3 sequence (DNA): TGTGCCAGCAGTCCCCTCAGGGCCACTAATGAAAAACTGTTTTTT. It translates to CASSPLRATNEKLFF. Full variable domain (remainder filled in from reference TRBV27 and TRBJ1-4): EAQVTQNPRYLITVTGKKLTVTCSQNMNHEYMSWYRQDPGLGLRQIYYSMNVEVTDKGDVPEGYKVSRKEKRNFPLILESPSPNQTSLYFCASSPLRATNEKLFFGSGTQLSVL.

The rearrangement uses TRBV30 and TRBJ2-7; 8 nucleotides match TRBD2. J lost 6 bases, V lost 0 bases, and 7 bases had no gene match. Germline V gene data show CDR1 as GTSNPN and CDR2 as SVGIG (reference sequence). This CDR3 is built from 14 residues. The CDR3: CAWSVITGGREQYF. The CDR3, as DNA: TGTGCCTGGAGTGTAATAACGGGGGGGCGCGAGCAGTACTTC.

The chain has TRBV30 and TRBJ2-2; 8 positions match TRBD1. This CDR3 comprises 16 residues. J was trimmed by 0 bases and V by 5 bases; bases with no gene match: 8. The germline V gene has CDR1 GTSNPN and CDR2 SVGIG (reference sequence). The CDR3 nucleotides are TGTGCCTGGGGACCCAGGGGGCTTACGAACACCGGGGAGCTGTTTTTT. It translates to CAWGPRGLTNTGELFF.

The V call is TRBV7-8, the J call TRBJ2-5; a weak D match, TRBD1 (6 bases). Near its end, the DNA agrees better with TRBJ2-7, so the J call may be wrong. The CDR3 runs 15 residues. Germline values: CDR1 SGHVS, CDR2 FQNEAQ. The CDR3 is CASSLKLDRTYEQYF. The CDR3 nucleotides read TGTGCCAGCAGCCTAAAATTGGACAGAACCTACGAGCAGTACTTC.

Points on this clone: Other DNA sequences from this sample encode an identical CDR3 as well. The genes are TRBV7-9 and TRBJ1-1; possible D gene TRBD1, 5 bases. Trimming removed 10 bases from V and 4 bases from J, with 16 bases in between. Germline CDR1 is SEHNR and CDR2 is FQNEAQ (reference sequence). The CDR3 consists of 13 residues. The CDR3 coding sequence is TGTGCCACGGCGGAACAGGAATTCACTGAAGCTTTCTTT. Translating it yields CATAEQEFTEAFF.

The chain's CDR3 is CASSTYSGGATDTQYF. CDR3 nucleotide sequence: TGTGCCAGTAGCACTTATAGCGGGGGGGCCACAGATACGCAGTATTTT. The chain joins TRBV19 to TRBJ2-3; 11 nucleotides agree with TRBD2. The V gene end was trimmed by 6 bases and the J gene end by 2 bases; junction bases not matched to a gene: 7. From germline, CDR1 is LNHDA and CDR2 SQIVND (reference sequence). The CDR3 consists of 16 residues.

V usage is TRBV5-1 and J usage is TRBJ2-7; TRBD1 matches at 12 bases. The germline CDR1 and CDR2 sequences are SGHRS and YFSETQ. This CDR3 has 18 residues. The trim removed 4 bases at V and 4 bases at J, leaving 15 bases unmatched. CDR3 in amino acids: CASSAGTPGQGARYEQYF. The CDR3 nucleotides read TGCGCCAGCAGCGCTGGAACTCCGGGACAGGGGGCGCGATACGAGCAGTACTTC.

This chain uses TRBV11-2 with TRBJ2-7; TRBD2 might be the D (6 bases). Trimming took off 1 base at V and 9 bases at J, with 22 bases between the two ends. The germline V gene encodes CDR1 SGHAT and CDR2 FQNNGV. This CDR3 comprises 16 residues. CDR3 region: CASSLAPIAGHAWQYF. CDR3 nucleotides: TGTGCCAGCAGCTTAGCCCCTATCGCGGGGCACGCCTGGCAGTACTTC.

The rearrangement links TRBV5-1 to TRBJ1-1; D call uncertain. Trimming removed 0 bases from V and 7 bases from J, with 13 bases in between. The germline V gene encodes CDR1 SGHRS and CDR2 YFSETQ. The CDR3 extends over 14 amino acids. The CDR3 coding sequence is TGCGCCAGCAGCTTGGGAGGGCCCGCAGGTGAAGCTTTCTTT. Encoded protein: CASSLGGPAGEAFF.

This chain joins TRBV11-1 and TRBJ1-6; TRBD1 might be the D (5 bases). Looked up from germline, CDR1 is SGHAT and CDR2 is FQDESV (reference sequence). V lost 4 bases and J lost 7, with 14 bases in between. The CDR3 extends over 15 amino acids. CDR3 in amino acids: CASSSRDLRNSPLHF. The CDR3 bases are TGTGCCAGCAGCTCCCGGGACTTAAGGAATTCACCCCTCCACTTT.

This chain joins TRBV11-2 and TRBJ2-7, with D possibly TRBD1 on 6 matching bases. Trimming pared 6 bases from V and 5 bases from J, leaving 20 bases between. Germline CDR1 reads SGHAT; CDR2 reads FQNNGV. This CDR3 contains 15 residues. CDR3 coding DNA: TGTGCCAGCAGTTCTTTGACACAGGGTGCACACGAGCAGTACTTC. This sequence encodes CASSSLTQGAHEQYF.

The V call is TRBV6-4, the J call TRBJ2-3, with D perhaps matching TRBD2 (7 bases). The V and J ends lost 0 bases and 6 bases respectively, with 10 bases between them. This CDR3 is built from 14 residues. The germline gives CDR1 MRHNA, CDR2 SNTAGT. CDR3 nucleotides: TGTGCCAGCAGTGACTCCGGGGGGCAGGATACGCAGTATTTT. Its translation is CASSDSGGQDTQYF.

CDR3 residues: CASSIGAGDYEQYF. The CDR3 nucleotides read TGTGCCAGTAGTATAGGGGCAGGGGACTACGAGCAGTACTTC. The V call is TRBV19, the J call TRBJ2-7; D might be TRBD1 (6 bases). The CDR3 runs to 14 residues. Per the germline V gene, CDR1 is LNHDA and CDR2 is SQIVND (reference sequence). The V end lost 1 base, the J end lost 3 bases, and 10 bases lay between the germline ends.

This chain connects TRBV7-9 to TRBJ2-7; TRBD2 matches 13 bases. The V gene's germline CDR1 is SEHNR and CDR2 FQNEAQ (reference sequence). The CDR3 spans 16 residues. J was trimmed by 4 bases and V by 2 bases; bases with no gene match: 5. The CDR3 region has the DNA TGTGCCAGCAGCTTATCGGGGACTAGCGGGGAGTACGAGCAGTACTTC. Translated: CASSLSGTSGEYEQYF.

V and J are TRBV4-1 and TRBJ1-5; 10 nucleotides line up with TRBD1. Germline V gene sequence: CDR1 MGHRA, CDR2 YSYEKL. The V gene end was trimmed by 6 bases and the J gene end by 2 bases; junction bases not matched to a gene: 10. CDR3 length equals 17 residues. The CDR3 nucleotides read TGCGCCAGCAGAAGGGAGGTCGGGACAGGGGGCAATCAGCCCCAGCATTTT. This sequence encodes CASRREVGTGGNQPQHF.

The chain uses TRBV30 and TRBJ1-3, with D possibly TRBD1 on 5 matching bases. CDR3 length: 15 residues. Trimming stripped 3 bases from V and 0 bases from J, with 12 bases between. Germline values: CDR1 GTSNPN, CDR2 SVGIG (reference sequence). CDR3 amino acids: CAWRSMGGSGNTIYF. In nucleotides, the CDR3 is TGTGCCTGGAGATCAATGGGGGGCTCTGGAAACACCATATATTTT. Full variable domain (remainder filled in from reference TRBV30 and TRBJ1-3): SQTIHQWPATLVQPVGSPLSLECTVEGTSNPNLYWYRQAAGRGLQLLFYSVGIGQISSEVPQNLSASRPQDRQFILSSKKLLLSDSGFYLCAWRSMGGSGNTIYFGEGSWLTVV.

J is TRBJ2-7 and V is TRBV2, with 9 positions matching TRBD1. CDR1 and CDR2 (germline): SNHLY, FYNNEI. The CDR3 runs to 15 residues. V shed 6 bases, J shed 2 bases, and the junction held 8 bases outside the gene matches. DNA for the CDR3: TGTGCCAGCAGAGAAACAGGGGGCAGGGCCTACGAGCAGTACTTC. Translated: CASRETGGRAYEQYF.

The V call is TRBV30, the J call TRBJ1-5; D possibly corresponds to TRBD1 (6 bases). Per the germline V gene, CDR1 is GTSNPN and CDR2 is SVGIG (reference sequence). The CDR3 length is 14 residues. The V end was cut by 1 base, the J end by 9 bases, with 16 bases between. As DNA, the CDR3 is TGTGCCTGGAGTGGGGTGGGGGCGGATGGGCCCCAGCATTTT. It encodes CAWSGVGADGPQHF.

This chain connects TRBV27 to TRBJ2-5; 7 bases align to TRBD1. CDR3 length: 13 residues. Germline-derived CDR1 and CDR2 are MNHEY and SMNVEV (reference sequence). Losses at the gene ends were 6 bases for V and 4 bases for J; bases not matched to a gene: 5. DNA of the CDR3: TGTGCCAGCAGGCCGGGACAGTCAGAGACCCAGTACTTC. It yields the protein CASRPGQSETQYF.

This chain connects TRBV11-2 to TRBJ2-5, with 8 positions matching TRBD1. The CDR3 contains 13 residues. The V and J ends lost 5 bases and 3 bases, in that order; junction bases with no gene match: 2. In germline, CDR1 is SGHAT, CDR2 FQNNGV. The CDR3 region has the DNA TGTGCCAGCAGCAAGGACAGGGAAGAGACCCAGTACTTC. Translated, it gives CASSKDREETQYF.

This clone was recorded only once. The chain carries TRBV30 and TRBJ2-5; 8 nucleotides line up with TRBD2. The V and J ends lost 1 base and 5 bases, in that order; junction bases with no gene match: 12. CDR3 size: 16 residues. The germline V gene encodes CDR1 GTSNPN and CDR2 SVGIG (reference sequence). The CDR3 reads CAWSAPVGGGKETQYF. As DNA, the CDR3 is TGTGCCTGGAGTGCCCCGGTCGGGGGGGGAAAGGAGACCCAGTACTTC.

This clone was observed a few times. The chain is built from TRBV6-5 and TRBJ1-6; possible D gene TRBD1, 5 bases. The CDR3 is 16 residues long. V lost 4 bases, J lost 0 bases, and 10 bases lay in between. The V gene's germline CDR1 is MNHEY and CDR2 SVGAGI. The chain's CDR3 is CASSFGHGSYNSPLHF. For the CDR3, the DNA is TGTGCCAGCAGTTTCGGACACGGCTCCTATAATTCACCCCTCCACTTT.

This clone was recorded once. V is TRBV10-1 and J is TRBJ1-4, with 7 bases that match TRBD1. Looked up from germline, CDR1 is WNHNN and CDR2 is SYGVQD (reference sequence). The CDR3 has 11 residues. The CDR3 coding sequence is TGCCCACAGGGGACTAATGAAAAACTGTTTTTT. This gives the protein CPQGTNEKLFF.

The rearrangement uses TRBV2 and TRBJ2-7, with D possibly matching TRBD1 (6 bases). Germline V CDR1 and CDR2: SNHLY, FYNNEI. CDR3 length equals 14 residues. The V end lost 2 bases, the J end lost 3 bases, and 11 bases lay between the germline ends. The CDR3 loop reads CASSESGHGYEQYF. The CDR3 bases are TGTGCCAGCAGTGAATCGGGACACGGCTACGAGCAGTACTTC.